This entry lists 10 T cell receptor beta chains sequenced from one sample in a study of identical twins. TCRdb processed the 5' RACE reads anew with MiXCR; each CDR3 protein has one entry. The sample yields approximately 500,000 distinct CDR3 sequences, approximately 24% seen once. A further study also used this sample, focusing on T cells expressing NK-cell markers.

Specimen: CD4+ T cells sorted from blood. The receptors derive from a woman younger than 30 in good health.

This clonotype was found many times. The rearrangement joins TRBV10-3 to TRBJ1-5; no firm D call. The V end was cut by 4 bases, the J end by 7 bases, with 14 bases between. The CDR3 covers 14 residues. The germline gives CDR1 ENHRY, CDR2 SYGVKD. CDR3 DNA: TGTGCCATCAGTGCTGGCCCACCCGAGCAGCCCCAGCATTTT. Translation gives CAISAGPPEQPQHF.

This clonotype was detected only a few times. The chain uses TRBV5-1 and TRBJ2-1; 9 bases are shared with TRBD2. The V gene's germline CDR1 is SGHRS and CDR2 YFSETQ. There are 15 residues in the CDR3. The V and J ends lost 5 bases and 2 bases, in that order; junction bases with no gene match: 5. This CDR3 reads CASRTGTSTYNEQFF. CDR3 in DNA: TGCGCCAGCAGAACCGGGACTAGCACCTACAATGAGCAGTTCTTC.

This clonotype was observed many times. CDR3 in amino acids: CASSYRRGTDTQYF. As DNA, the CDR3 is TGTGCCAGCAGTTATAGGAGAGGAACAGATACGCAGTATTTT. The chain employs TRBV6-5 and TRBJ2-3; D gene uncertain. This CDR3 has 14 residues. Germline assignment: CDR1 MNHEY and CDR2 SVGAGI. With 3 bases removed from V and 3 bases from J, the gap between germline ends came to 10 bases.

V gene TRBV28 combines with J gene TRBJ1-1, with 7 bases fitting TRBD1. J was trimmed by 0 bases and V by 8 bases; bases with no gene match: 9. The CDR3 runs 15 residues. Germline V lookup: CDR1 MDHEN, CDR2 SYDVKM. The CDR3 bases are TGTGCCAGCCTCTCTCCAGGGGGATTGAACACTGAAGCTTTCTTT. It specifies CASLSPGGLNTEAFF.

This chain connects TRBV12-3 or TRBV12-4 to TRBJ2-1, with 7 bases identical to TRBD1. The trim removed 6 bases at V and 4 bases at J, leaving 9 bases unmatched. This CDR3 contains 15 residues. The CDR3 sequence is CASSFGTAQYNEQFF. The CDR3 region has the DNA TGTGCCAGCAGCTTTGGGACAGCTCAATACAATGAGCAGTTCTTC.

J is TRBJ2-7 and V is TRBV5-1; D not certain. Trimming cost V 4 bases and J 2 bases, with 7 bases left between them. CDR3 length: 12 residues. CDR1 and CDR2 from the germline V gene are SGHRS and YFSETQ. The DNA of the CDR3 is TGCGCCAGCAGCCACGGGCCCTACGAGCAGTACTTC. Its protein product is CASSHGPYEQYF.

This clonotype turned up a few times. CDR3 loop: CASSYSKNEQFF. The CDR3 DNA reads as TGTGCCAGCAGTTACTCGAAGAATGAGCAGTTCTTC. The rearrangement joins TRBV6-5 to TRBJ2-1; the D is unclear. The CDR3 has 12 residues. Germline V CDR1 and CDR2: MNHEY, SVGAGI. Trimming removed 0 bases at V and 7 bases at J, with 4 bases between.

This clonotype appeared a single time. CDR3 in DNA: TGCAGTGCCCGTCGGGGGGGGACGAACACCGGGGAGCTGTTTTTT. Amino acid sequence: CSARRGGTNTGELFF. The V gene is TRBV20-1, the J gene TRBJ2-2, with 8 nucleotides matching TRBD2. The germline gives CDR1 DFQATT, CDR2 SNEGSKA (reference sequence). The length of the CDR3 is 15 residues. After removal of 6 bases from V and 0 bases from J, the junction contained 6 bases not matched to a gene.

The chain uses TRBV9 and TRBJ2-2; D remains unclear. Germline values: CDR1 SGDLS, CDR2 YYNGEE. V lost 2 bases and J 0 bases, leaving 8 bases between the germline ends. The CDR3 spans 15 residues. The CDR3 DNA sequence: TGTGCCAGCAGCGTGTCGGGTGCGAACACCGGGGAGCTGTTTTTT. Its protein is CASSVSGANTGELFF.

This clonotype showed up just a few times. This sequence joins TRBV12-3 or TRBV12-4 and TRBJ1-2, with TRBD1 as a possible D gene (5 bases). The CDR3 sequence is 14 residues long. Trimming shortened V by 2 bases and J by 7 bases, and 14 bases separated the two germline ends. The CDR3 loop is CASSLRAGLGGYTF. The CDR3 bases are TGTGCCAGCAGTTTAAGAGCGGGGCTCGGTGGCTACACCTTC.